This T cell receptor beta chain was obtained from a study of beta chain features in type 1 diabetes. Study context: Healthy donors and patients showed comparable age, gender and cell yields.

Of the isolated RNA, all was reverse transcribed, and so the sequenced material was expressed TCRB transcripts. TCRdb keeps only in-frame clones here, not all; method: immunoSEQ multiplex PCR. The sample lists 120,000 to 150,000 clones, 10% to 15% occurring once. Blood was drawn once from each donor into heparinised tubes. The draws averaged around 110 mL. Isolation of CD4+ naive, central memory, regulatory and stem cell-like memory cells was achieved by sorting via CD45RO/CCR7/CD25/CD127/CD95/CD27. General study findings and limits: Significant though moderate, a shortening of TCRB CDR3s appeared in all four CD4+ subsets of Type 1 diabetes patients.

This clone was picked up a small number of times. Its cognate antigen is unknown. A junction end diverges from the germline sequence, so it may reflect a read error. Germline CDR1 and CDR2: MNHNS and SASEGT. This CDR3 is built from 15 residues. The sequence was obtained from a man aged 18 to 29 with type 1 diabetes. The chain combines TRBV6-1 with TRBJ2-3; possibly TRBD2 for D (6 bases). Sequenced input: central memory CD4+ T cells from blood. The CDR3 DNA is TGTGCCATCAGTGAAACGGGACTTGTCACAGATACGCAGTATTTT. Protein product: CAISETGLVTDTQYF.